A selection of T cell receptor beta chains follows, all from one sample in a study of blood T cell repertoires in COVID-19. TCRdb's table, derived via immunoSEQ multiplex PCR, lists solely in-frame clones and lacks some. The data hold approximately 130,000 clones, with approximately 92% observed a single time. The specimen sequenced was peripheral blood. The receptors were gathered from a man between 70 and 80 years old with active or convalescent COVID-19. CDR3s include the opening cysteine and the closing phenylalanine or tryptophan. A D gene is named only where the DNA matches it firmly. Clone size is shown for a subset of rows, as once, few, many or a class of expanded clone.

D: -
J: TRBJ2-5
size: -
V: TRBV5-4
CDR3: CASSGRGGPTQETQYF
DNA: TGTGCCAGCAGCGGCCGCGGAGGGCCTACCCAAGAGACCCAGTACTTC

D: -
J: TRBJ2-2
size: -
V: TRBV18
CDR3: CASSPRGAGELFF
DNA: TGTGCCAGCTCACCACGGGGAGCCGGGGAGCTGTTTTTT

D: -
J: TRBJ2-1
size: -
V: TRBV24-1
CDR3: CATSDLHGLNNEQFF
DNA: TGTGCCACCAGTGATCTGCACGGACTGAACAATGAGCAGTTCTTC

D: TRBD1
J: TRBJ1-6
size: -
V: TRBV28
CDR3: CASSLWTGGAKNSPLHF
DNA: TGTGCCAGCAGTTTATGGACAGGGGGCGCGAAGAATTCACCCCTCCACTTT

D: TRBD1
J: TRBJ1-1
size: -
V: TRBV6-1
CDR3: CASSETTGVGTEAFF
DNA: TGTGCCAGCAGTGAAACGACAGGGGTGGGAACTGAAGCTTTCTTT

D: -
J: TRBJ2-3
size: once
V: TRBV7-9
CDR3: CASSLLGQGGTDTQYF
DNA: TGTGCCAGCAGCTTACTAGGGCAGGGTGGCACAGATACGCAGTATTTT

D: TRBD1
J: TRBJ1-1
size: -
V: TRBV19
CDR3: CASSPQGTLNTEAFF
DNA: TGTGCCAGTAGTCCACAGGGGACTTTGAACACTGAAGCTTTCTTT

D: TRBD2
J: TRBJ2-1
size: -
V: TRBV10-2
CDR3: CASSEIAGAQFF
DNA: TGCGCCAGCAGTGAGATAGCGGGAGCTCAGTTCTTC

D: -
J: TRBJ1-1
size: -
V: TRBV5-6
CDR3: CASSFREANTEAFF
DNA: TGTGCCAGCAGCTTCAGGGAGGCGAACACTGAAGCTTTCTTT

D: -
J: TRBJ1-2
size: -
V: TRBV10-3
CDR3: CAIKGTENYGYTF
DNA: TGTGCCATCAAAGGGACTGAGAACTATGGCTACACCTTC

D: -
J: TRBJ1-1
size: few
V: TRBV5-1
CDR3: CASSLATGMTEAFF
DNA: TGCGCCAGCAGCTTGGCGACGGGAATGACTGAAGCTTTCTTT

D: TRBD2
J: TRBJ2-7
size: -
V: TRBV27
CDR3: CASSLWGNRDYLYEQYF
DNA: TGTGCCAGCAGTTTATGGGGAAATCGGGACTACCTATACGAGCAGTACTTC

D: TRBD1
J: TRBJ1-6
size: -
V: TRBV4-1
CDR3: CASSQAQGGLDSPLHF
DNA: TGCGCCAGCAGCCAGGCACAGGGGGGATTGGATTCACCCCTCCACTTT

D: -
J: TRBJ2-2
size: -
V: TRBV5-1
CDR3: CASSPGTPNTGELFF
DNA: TGCGCCAGCAGTCCGGGGACTCCGAACACCGGGGAGCTGTTTTTT

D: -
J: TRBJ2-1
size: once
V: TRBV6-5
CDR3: CASSLSVYNEQFF
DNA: TGTGCCAGCAGTTTGTCGGTTTACAATGAGCAGTTCTTC

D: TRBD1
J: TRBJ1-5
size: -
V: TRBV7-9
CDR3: CASSPGTGNNQPQHF
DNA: TGTGCCAGCAGCCCTGGGACAGGCAATAATCAGCCCCAGCATTTT

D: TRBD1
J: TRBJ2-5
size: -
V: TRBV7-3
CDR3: CASSLWTGEKETQYF
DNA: TGTGCCAGCAGCTTGTGGACAGGCGAAAAAGAGACCCAGTACTTC

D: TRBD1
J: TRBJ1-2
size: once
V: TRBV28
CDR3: CASSRQGASEGYTF
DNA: TGTGCCAGCAGCCGACAGGGGGCATCGGAAGGCTACACCTTC

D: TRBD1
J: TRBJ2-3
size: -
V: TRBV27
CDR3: CASSSKQGDSADTQYF
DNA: TGTGCCAGCAGTTCGAAACAGGGGGACTCCGCAGATACGCAGTATTTT

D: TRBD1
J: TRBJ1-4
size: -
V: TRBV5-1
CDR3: CASRPDRGNEKLFF
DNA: TGCGCCAGCAGACCGGACAGGGGTAATGAAAAACTGTTTTTT

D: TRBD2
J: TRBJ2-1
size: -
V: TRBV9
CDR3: CASSAGLAGGVEQFF
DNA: TGTGCCAGCAGCGCGGGACTAGCGGGTGGGGTTGAGCAGTTCTTC

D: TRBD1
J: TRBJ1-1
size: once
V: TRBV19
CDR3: CASSTGQGAGTEAFF
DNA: TGTGCCAGTAGTACCGGACAGGGGGCGGGAACTGAAGCTTTCTTT

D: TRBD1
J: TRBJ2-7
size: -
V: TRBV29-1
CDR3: CSVAKQGASYEQYF
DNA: TGCAGCGTGGCGAAACAGGGGGCCTCCTACGAGCAGTACTTC

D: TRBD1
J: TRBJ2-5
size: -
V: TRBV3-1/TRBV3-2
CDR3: CASSGTGQETQYF
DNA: TGTGCCAGCAGCGGGACAGGACAAGAGACCCAGTACTTC

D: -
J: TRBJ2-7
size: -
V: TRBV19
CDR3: CASSKKRVRDEQYF
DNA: TGTGCCAGTAGTAAAAAGAGAGTTCGGGACGAGCAGTACTTC

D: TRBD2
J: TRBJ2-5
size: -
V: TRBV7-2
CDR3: CASSPLAGGWETQYF
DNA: TGTGCCAGCAGCCCACTAGCGGGAGGGTGGGAGACCCAGTACTTC

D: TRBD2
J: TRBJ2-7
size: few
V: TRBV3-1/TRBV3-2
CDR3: CASSSAGGPGEQYF
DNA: TGTGCCAGCAGCTCTGCGGGAGGGCCAGGCGAGCAGTACTTC

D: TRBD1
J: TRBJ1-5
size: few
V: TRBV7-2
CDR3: CASSLGQGSNQPQHF
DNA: TGTGCCAGCAGCTTGGGACAGGGCTCAAATCAGCCCCAGCATTTT

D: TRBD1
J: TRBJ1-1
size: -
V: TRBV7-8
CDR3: CASSPDRDTEAFF
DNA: TGTGCCAGCAGCCCTGACAGGGACACTGAAGCTTTCTTT

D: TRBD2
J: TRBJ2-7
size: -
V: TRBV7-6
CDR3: CASSPGLATQQYF
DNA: TGTGCCAGCAGCCCGGGACTAGCAACCCAGCAGTACTTC

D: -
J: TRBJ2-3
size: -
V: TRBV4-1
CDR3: CASSQEGGDTQYF
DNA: TGCGCCAGCAGCCAAGAAGGGGGAGATACGCAGTATTTT

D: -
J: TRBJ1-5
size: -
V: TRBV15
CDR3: CATSRDTSANNQPQHF
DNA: TGTGCCACCAGCAGAGATACCAGTGCAAACAATCAGCCCCAGCATTTT

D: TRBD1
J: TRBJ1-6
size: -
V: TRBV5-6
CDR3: CASSRTGMDSPLHF
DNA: TGTGCCAGCAGCCGGACAGGGATGGATTCACCCCTCCACTTT

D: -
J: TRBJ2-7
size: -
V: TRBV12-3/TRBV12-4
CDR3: CASSYRAYEQYF
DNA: TGTGCCAGCAGTTACAGGGCCTACGAGCAGTACTTC

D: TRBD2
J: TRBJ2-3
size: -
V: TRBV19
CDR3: CASSSASGYTDTQYF
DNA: TGTGCCAGTAGTTCGGCTAGCGGATACACAGATACGCAGTATTTT

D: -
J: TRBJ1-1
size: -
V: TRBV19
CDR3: CASSERSVTEVTEAFF
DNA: TGTGCCAGTAGTGAAAGATCTGTGACAGAGGTAACTGAAGCTTTCTTT

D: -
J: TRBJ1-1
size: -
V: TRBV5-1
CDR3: CASSSDSMNTEAFF
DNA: TGCGCCAGCAGCTCGGACAGTATGAACACTGAAGCTTTCTTT

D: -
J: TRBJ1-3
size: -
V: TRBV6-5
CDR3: CASRYSGNTIYF
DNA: TGTGCCAGCAGGTATTCCGGAAACACCATATATTTT

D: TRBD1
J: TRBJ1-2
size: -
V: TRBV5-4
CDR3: CASSSAGQGQLNYGYTF
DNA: TGTGCCAGCAGCTCAGCGGGACAGGGCCAGCTTAACTATGGCTACACCTTC

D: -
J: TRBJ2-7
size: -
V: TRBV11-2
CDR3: CASSSQDYEQYF
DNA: TGTGCCAGCAGCTCTCAGGATTACGAGCAGTACTTC

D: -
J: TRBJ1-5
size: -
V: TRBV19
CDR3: CASSNPGQSLYNQPQHF
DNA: TGTGCCAGTAGTAACCCCGGACAGAGCCTTTACAATCAGCCCCAGCATTTT

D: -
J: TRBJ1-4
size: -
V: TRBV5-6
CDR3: CASSLVRGTNEKLFF
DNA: TGTGCCAGCAGCTTGGTCAGGGGAACTAATGAAAAACTGTTTTTT

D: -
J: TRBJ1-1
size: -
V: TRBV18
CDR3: CASSPQQVYTEAFF
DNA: TGTGCCAGCTCACCCCAACAGGTTTACACTGAAGCTTTCTTT

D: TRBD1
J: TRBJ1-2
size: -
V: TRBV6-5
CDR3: CASTSSGTGGGGYTF
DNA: TGTGCCAGCACCTCCTCCGGGACAGGGGGAGGTGGCTACACCTTC

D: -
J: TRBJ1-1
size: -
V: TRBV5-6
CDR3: CASSFLDPSRRGNTEAFF
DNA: TGTGCCAGCAGCTTTTTAGACCCAAGCAGACGGGGTAACACTGAAGCTTTCTTT

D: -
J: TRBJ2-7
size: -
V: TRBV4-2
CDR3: CASSQETGGTHYEQYF
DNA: TGTGCCAGCAGCCAAGAGACGGGCGGGACCCACTACGAGCAGTACTTC

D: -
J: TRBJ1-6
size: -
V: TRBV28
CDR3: CASSFRQTLSDSPLHF
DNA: TGTGCCAGCAGTTTCAGACAAACCCTGTCGGATTCACCCCTCCACTTT

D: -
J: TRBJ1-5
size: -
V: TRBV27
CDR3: CASSLIGNQPQHF
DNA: TGTGCCAGCAGTTTAATCGGGAATCAGCCCCAGCATTTT

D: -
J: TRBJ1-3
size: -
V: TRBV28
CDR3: CASSLSQGGSGNTIYF
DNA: TGTGCCAGCAGTTTATCGCAGGGAGGTTCTGGAAACACCATATATTTT

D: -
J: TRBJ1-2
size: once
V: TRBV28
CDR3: CASSSLGGGEGYTF
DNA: TGTGCCAGCAGTTCCCTAGGGGGGGGCGAGGGCTACACCTTC

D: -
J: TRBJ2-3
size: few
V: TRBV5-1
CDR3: CASSLGLLLLATDTQYF
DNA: TGCGCCAGCAGCTTGGGACTCCTACTCCTAGCAACAGATACGCAGTATTTT